Given below is one TCR beta chain in context. Its antigen remains unidentified. The authors made TCR beta libraries by quantitative 5'-RACE with molecular barcodes. TCRdb fed the 5' RACE reads into MiXCR, producing one record per CDR3 protein. This table holds about 350,000 distinct CDR3 sequences, 20% to 25% found once. The V end was cut by 4 bases, the J end by 9 bases, with 10 bases between. The CDR3 totals 12 residues. This sample stems from a study of CD8 T cells in ankylosing spondylitis. Study observations and caveats: Both synovial fluid and blood in reactive arthritis had previously been reported to carry some motif variants. The study identified a TCR beta motif of several highly homologous variants that appeared characteristic of ankylosing spondylitis blood.

This clonotype was obtained from a male donor with ankylosing spondylitis or in good health (not recorded which). Sequencing was done on a sample of blood, either unsorted or a sorted T cell fraction (not recorded which). The V gene is TRBV12-3 or TRBV12-4, the J gene TRBJ2-1; D remains ambiguous. Here the CDR3 reads CASSSRPSEQFF. For the CDR3, the DNA is TGTGCCAGCAGTTCTAGACCAAGTGAGCAGTTCTTC.